This T cell receptor (beta chain) stems from a study of shared clonotypes between healthy human individuals (dated by TCRdb to 2020 to 2021). Regarding the study in general: Three men and a couple of women, aged 18 to 49 years, made up the cohort. Blood TCR repertoires of a handful of healthy adults were deeply sequenced to estimate repertoire size and the extent of clonotype sharing between individuals. Libraries were prepared and TCR repertoires were sequenced by different laboratories using diverse techniques, in order to increase sequencing depth and limit assay-specific biases. Per donor, leukapheresis produced somewhere between about 0.94 and 9.5 billion PBMCs.

Notes on this clone: Its antigen has not been determined. No per-base quality is available; no much larger clone lies one base away.

Results and caveats for the whole study, not just this receptor: The genetic and exposure-history diversity represented was limited by the small number of donors. Only blood was sampled, and tissue TCR repertoires likely differ from those in blood. Based on pairwise subsampling, the degree of clonotype sharing among donors was expected to be affected by sequencing depth.

CDR1 and CDR2 are drawn from the germline V gene (reference sequence): SGHNT, YYREEE. Trimming takes 5 bases off V and 8 bases off J; junction bases not matched to a gene: 11. Reading from cysteine to phenylalanine, the CDR3 counts 15 amino acids. The sequence is cut down to CDR3 DNA, 45 bases in frame from base 1. Using the deep immunoSEQ assay, TCR CDR3 regions were amplified from genomic DNA by multiplex PCR. Genomic DNA extracted from each cell subset was distributed evenly over all wells of several immunoSEQ 96-well plates, and each plate served as one replicate. For unsorted PBMC, about 0.3 ug genomic DNA, equal to roughly 33,000 T cell genomes, was loaded into each replicate PCR. Ten immunoSEQ deep assay plates were used to sequence the unsorted PBMC genomic DNA. The purified libraries were quantified using a Qubit 3.0 fluorometer, sized with a Bioanalyzer 2100, and then quantified again using the KAPA Library Quantification kit. A separate single-read 150-cycle Illumina NextSeq 550 flow cell was used to sequence each immunoSEQ 96-well plate. For the original study's pipeline: Because only junctional sequences without quality scores were contained in the immunoSEQ output, filtering matching that applied to full-length reads could not be performed. Sequences were annotated with PyIR, a Python wrapper for IgBLAST v1.9, using IMGT germline references to assign V/J genes and CDR3. Reads were filtered out if the reads had weak V/J assignments (E-value above 1e-6), no CDR3, stop codons, out-of-frame junctions, or ambiguous translated residues. V3J clonotypes were defined as sequences sharing the same inferred V gene, J gene, and CDR3 amino acid sequence. To compute the percentage overlap between repertoires, the number of shared unique clonotypes was divided by the size of the smaller repertoire. Richness of each repertoire was evaluated using RTK rarefaction, the Chao1 estimator, and Recon v2.1 estimates of unobserved clonotypes. Here the immuneACCESS table is served through TCRdb, limited to in-frame sequences with V and J called. Missing clones are a known gap in these copies; in checked studies unresolved V genes cover under half, and the rest lacks a known reason. The D gene and trimming were derived from the DNA, and the V and J assignments and clone size from that table. The sample table lists some 470,000 clones, 76% of them with a count of one. The ten most abundant clones make up over 10% of the sample.

The donors were healthy, HIV-negative adults with no recently reported acute infections or vaccinations. Every donor was a Caucasian adult living in Nashville, Tennessee, USA. For unsorted samples, tens of millions of PBMCs were counted, and genomic DNA was extracted using the QIAamp DNA Blood Mini kit. Blood was collected by leukapheresis, and PBMCs were isolated by Ficoll-Histopaque density gradient centrifugation and then cryopreserved in liquid nitrogen vapor phase. The chain uses TRBV5-4 and TRBJ1-4, with 8 middle bases fitting TRBD1. The source is a woman aged 40 to 50 in good health. Some clones in this sample may be carry-over from other donors' samples. The sample was PBMCs. The DNA sequence is TGTGCCAGCAGTTTTGGGTCGGACAGGGACGAAAAACTGTTTTTT. It translates to CASSFGSDRDEKLFF.